This note documents a single TCR beta chain sequence. The target of this receptor is not known. The data originate from a study of cytomegalovirus exposure and HLA in healthy donors (dated by TCRdb to about 2017). Looking at the study overall: An earlier analysis of some 600 of the donors reported 276 Gb of sequence data and around 100 million unique TCR beta sequences obtained from approximately 180 million T cells. Roughly 300 gigabases of sequencing data and 91 million or so unique TCR sequences made up an early release that covered 500 to 650 HLA-typed donors. Of the 300 to 500 genotyped donors, more than 75% were placed in the genetic ancestry cluster associated with self-reported Caucasian donors. The aim of the study was to test whether cataloging public T cell receptors could identify signatures of past pathogen exposure. The study used immunosequencing to profile the T cell repertoires of 600 to 850 subjects and linked those repertoires to cytomegalovirus serostatus. In addition to the first cohort of roughly 670 subjects, a separate validation cohort of some 120 different subjects was used. To predict cytomegalovirus infection status, the study brought together high-throughput TCR immunosequencing, statistical association of individual TCRs with disease status, and machine learning. To study patterns of TCR occurrence, a later analysis re-analyzed previously published TCR beta repertoires from 700 or so donors and added high-resolution HLA genotyping. The later analysis used no new phenotypic data to find candidate immune exposures, relying instead on TCR beta sequences and their occurrence across donors. In an earlier analysis of 587 of the donors, high-throughput TCR beta sequencing was used to judge whether each TCR beta V gene segment behaved as functional or pseudogenic. Donor age, sex, ethnicity and CMV serostatus were compiled together with the repertoire data. A later genetic analysis used genome-wide SNP genotypes for 398 of the 666 donors, treating that subset as a discovery cohort. Every repertoire in the discovery cohort had been generated on one and the same sequencing platform. Both class I and class II loci were covered by HLA typing, at four-digit resolution. The number of donors typed differed by locus, with roughly 629-640 for A, B, C, DRB1 and DQB1, roughly 520 for DQA1, approximately 580 for DPA1, and 450 to 480 for DPB1. Because of strong linkage in the cohort, five DR-DQ haplotypes were treated as single units for association and clustering. Among 300 to 450 genotyped donors of the cohort, an average of around 240,000 unique TCR beta nucleotide sequences were sequenced per donor, around 18% of them non-productive. The paper's findings and limits, for the study overall: A further reported finding was that TCR beta sequences accurately predicted the HLA-A and HLA-B alleles for most subjects in the first cohort. Strong co-occurrence of HLA alleles, especially DR and DQ, made assigning TCR associations to individual alleles difficult. Specific HLA alleles were associated with 16,951 TCR beta sequences at a false discovery rate of 0.05 in a later analysis. A later analysis found that TCR association rates varied across HLA loci, with DRB1 alleles showing the most associated TCRs and HLA-C alleles the fewest. Linkage disequilibrium might explain the correlated functional status among segregating V segments, but an unknown experimental factor could not be excluded. In vitro tests confirmed that a few of the cytomegalovirus-associated TCR beta chains recognize cytomegalovirus antigens. It was suggested by the authors that the approach could potentially be generalized to other disease states and immunological phenotypes. Broadly in line with IMGT annotations, most TCR beta V segments showed up in productive rearrangements about 87% or about 30% of the time in an earlier analysis of around 550 of the donors. Most CMV-associated TCR beta chains appeared to be HLA-restricted in a later analysis, and the HLA associations seemed to be driven largely by CMV exposure. A group of highly shared sequence variants was considered likely to be a technical artifact of the sequencing pipeline. About 15 rarely observed V segments, including chromosome 9 orphons, were excluded from the earlier analysis of a few hundred of the donors because counts were too low. According to a later genetic analysis, donors in an Asian-associated ancestry cluster had fewer N-insertions in productive TCRs than the approximately 670-donor mean. CMV serostatus was the only immune exposure information available for the cohort. In a later analysis, HLA-associated TCR beta chains showed more clonal expansion and lower generation probabilities than non-associated chains that were equally common. Only TCR beta chains were sequenced in this cohort, and the absence of alpha or paired-chain data limited detectable features. Some IMGT-functional V segments, including TRBV6-2 and TRBV6-3, could not be distinguished by the 87-base-pair reads and were therefore excluded. Sequencing depth was assumed to be roughly uniform across donors in the presence/absence analyses, though that assumption may not hold. The study gave a list of 150 to 200 TCR beta chains associated with cytomegalovirus. Because HLA typing was missing for some donors at each locus, association tests included only the typed subset. An association between a missense DCLRE1C variant and V-gene and J-gene trimming of TCR beta chains was found in a later genetic analysis and replicated in an independent cohort. While some public TCRs were present in many individuals, most TCR sequences turned up only very rarely across donors. Cytomegalovirus status was reported to be diagnosed by the classifier with high specificity and sensitivity in both the original and validation cohorts. In a later analysis, several top co-occurrence clusters were reported to appear linked to parvovirus B19, influenza, CMV and Epstein-Barr virus.

CDR1 SNHLY and CDR2 FYNNEI are derived from the germline V gene. The CDR3 contains 15 residues, cysteine and phenylalanine counted. Solely the CDR3 DNA is kept, with 45 bases framed from the first base. Germline trimming: 7 bases from V, 6 bases from J; junction bases outside gene matches: 10. The protocol used for the library was the immunoSEQ multiplex PCR assay. For the multiplex PCR, a mixture combining 60 forward primers for TCR Vbeta segments and 13 reverse primers for TCR Jbeta segments was used. The CDR3 region of rearranged TCR beta genes was amplified from genomic DNA by a multiplex PCR assay. The amplified TCR beta libraries were sequenced on the Illumina HiSeq System as 87-base-pair reads. The published analysis was carried out like this. A later analysis counted tens of millions of unique TCR beta chains across the 600 to 850 repertoires, and around 9.9 million of these chains were shared by at least two donors. Raw reads were error-corrected and collapsed into unique sequences with a nearest-neighbor algorithm that merged closely related sequences to remove PCR and sequencing errors. Alignment of CDR3 sequences to IMGT reference sequences was used to assign V, D and J gene segments. Each retained sequence needed at least a six-nucleotide match to both a V gene segment and a J gene segment. A rearrangement was called productive if the CDR3 had no stop codons and remained in frame with V and J, and every other rearrangement was called non-productive. Following IMGT convention, CDR3 was defined as the stretch from the second conserved V-encoded cysteine to the conserved J-encoded phenylalanine. The earlier analysis of about 590 of the donors excluded sequences that lacked an unambiguous match to a single V gene segment. In an earlier analysis of 587 of the donors, a V segment was called functional when productive rearrangements were above 56.7%, and segregating when the standard deviation between donors exceeded 5%. A statistical classification framework was built for diagnosing cytomegalovirus status from the catalog of TCR beta chain sequences. V and J gene assignment, in a later analysis, came from comparing TCR nucleotide sequences with IMGT/GENE-DB human TR gene sequences. Using the TCRdist pipeline, a later analysis assigned CDR3 sequences along with most-parsimonious VDJ recombination scenarios. In a later analysis, each TCR beta chain was defined by its CDR3 amino acid sequence together with its V-gene family, and reads lacking a unique V-gene family were excluded. To address suspected cross-contamination and a sequencing artifact, a later analysis removed over 500 highly shared, low-generation-probability nucleotide sequences. In a later analysis, a clonal expansion index was calculated for each public chain from normalized within-repertoire ranks of inferred template counts. In a later analysis, generation probabilities were computed with a VDJ recombination model fitted to out-of-frame rearrangements, and the resulting probabilities were checked against IGoR. Hypergeometric tests were used in a later analysis to score TCR-TCR, TCR-HLA and TCR-CMV co-occurrence, with a repertoire-size bias correction applied to the TCR pairs. To estimate false discovery rates, a later analysis permuted the HLA or CMV assignments 20 times. In a later analysis, co-occurring TCRs were grouped with DBSCAN, and TCRdist sequence similarity was added when clustering was performed within HLA-allele-positive subsets. Repertoires with fewer than 30,000 or more than 120,000 public chains were left out of co-occurrence clustering, as were about five repertoires with anomalous nucleotide sharing. Held by TCRdb, this immuneACCESS table contains in-frame sequences only and omits some clones. Under half of the omission traces to an unresolved V gene where checked; the cause of the rest is unknown. That table supplies the V and J calls and clone size; D and trimming were determined from the DNA. The table kept for this sample lists 110,000 to 150,000 clones. The ten most abundant clones make up around 0.96% of the sample.

In total, 500 to 700 healthy bone marrow donors made up the cohort. Cohort members were all nominally healthy when sampled, although unrecorded immune exposures were likely present. The donor was CMV seronegative and was included in the group of about 350 seronegative cohort members. A peripheral blood sample was provided by each donor, and peripheral blood mononuclear cells were used for TCR beta sequencing. Genomic DNA was extracted from the blood cell samples with the Qiagen DNeasy Blood Extraction Kit. In this chain, TRBV2 is recombined with TRBJ1-5, with TRBD1 identical over 9 junction bases. This clonotype originated in a male donor in good health and CMV-seronegative. Specimen: PBMCs. CDR3 loop: CASTLGQGTIQPQHF. The DNA reads as follows: TGTGCCAGCACTCTGGGACAGGGTACTATTCAGCCCCAGCATTTT. Supplemented by the reference TRBV2 and TRBJ1-5 proteins around the CDR3, the complete variable domain is EPEVTQTPSHQVTQMGQEVILRCVPISNHLYFYWYRQILGQKVEFLVSFYNNEISEKSEIFDDQFSVERPDGSNFTLKIRSTKLEDSAMYFCASTLGQGTIQPQHFGDGTRLSIL.